This T cell receptor beta chain was found in a study of blood T cell repertoires in COVID-19. Participants were aged about 18 to 100 years from 24 US areas. Donors in Cohort 3 who had recovered were those with two negative PCRs, healthcare professional clearance, or resolution of their symptoms. Original data processing: Amplified reference gene primers provided the basis for estimating nucleated cell counts. Only in-frame clones appear in the TCRdb table, and some are missing; sequencing was by immunoSEQ multiplex PCR. The DNA was the basis for D and trimming; V, J and clone size are from that table. This sample carries roughly 370,000 clones, around nine tenths of them seen once, and the ten largest clones take approximately 9.3%. The V end lost 5 bases, the J end lost 4 bases, and 17 bases lay between the germline ends. This CDR3 is 16 amino acids long. Germline V lookup: CDR1 SGHVS, CDR2 FNYEAQ.

This chain connects TRBV7-6 to TRBJ2-2; tentative D call: TRBD2 (6 bases). The specimen sequenced was PBMCs or T cells enriched from blood (not recorded which). The source is a woman in her forties or fifties who had recovered from COVID-19. CDR3 nucleotides: TGTGCCAGCAGCCCAGGTGGAGGGTCCCCCACCGGGGAGCTGTTTTTT. Its translation is CASSPGGGSPTGELFF.